The clone carrying this T cell receptor (beta chain) was seen only a few times. Its specificity is not known. This entry belongs to a study of identical twins. One entry per CDR3 protein, called by TCRdb with MiXCR from the 5' RACE reads. The repertoire holds some 570,000 distinct CDR3 sequences, with about a fifth as singletons. Overall study results and limits: Invariant cells of the MAIT and iNKT types might have partly distorted the zero-insertion analyses. Models predicted less out-of-frame TCR alpha sharing in monozygotic twins than was found. Carriage of fewer insertions was seen in abundant cord blood beta clonotypes, whereas memory repertoires showed none.

Healthy Caucasians were all of the donors. Trimming removed 0 bases at V and 6 bases at J, with 12 bases between. There are 13 residues in the CDR3. The germline V gene has CDR1 DFQATT and CDR2 SNEGSKA (reference sequence). This same sample was also taken into another study, of yellow fever vaccine responses in identical twins.

V gene TRBV20-1 combines with J gene TRBJ2-7, with D perhaps given as TRBD1 or TRBD2 (5 bases each). The specimen was CD4+ T cells sorted from blood. The sequence derives from a woman between 18 and 29 years old in good health. Written as DNA, the CDR3 is TGCAGTGCTAGAGACGCCCGAGGGGCCGAGCAGTACTTC. It specifies CSARDARGAEQYF.